The rows below give T cell receptor beta chains drawn from one sample of a study of blood T cell repertoires in COVID-19. Assay: immunoSEQ multiplex PCR; the TCRdb copy retains only in-frame clones and omits some. The sample consists of approximately 230,000 clones, approximately 90% of them appearing once. Sequencing was done on a sample of peripheral blood. The receptor source for this set is a young man with active or convalescent COVID-19. The CDR3 runs from the conserved cysteine through the conserved F or W. A D gene is named only where the DNA matches it firmly. Clone size is given for some rows only: seen once, a few or many times, or a class if the clone is expanded.

V,D,size,J,CDR3,DNA
TRBV6-5,-,-,TRBJ1-5,CASTPGRQPQHF,TGTGCCAGCACGCCAGGGCGTCAGCCCCAGCATTTT
TRBV2,TRBD1,-,TRBJ1-1,CASRPIRDRVFGRTEAFF,TGTGCCAGCAGACCCATCAGGGACAGGGTGTTTGGGAGGACTGAAGCTTTCTTT
TRBV15,-,-,TRBJ1-2,CATSRVIEANYGYTF,TGTGCCACCAGCAGAGTGATAGAGGCTAACTATGGCTACACCTTC
TRBV12-1,-,-,TRBJ2-7,CASSFGLAYYEQYF,TGTGCCAGCAGCTTTGGACTAGCCTACTACGAGCAGTACTTC
TRBV9,TRBD2,-,TRBJ2-3,CASSVGTSGRVGQYF,TGTGCCAGCAGCGTAGGGACTAGCGGGAGAGTGGGGCAGTATTTT
TRBV28,TRBD1,once,TRBJ1-6,CASNTGQGSSPLHF,TGTGCCAGCAACACGGGACAGGGCTCCTCACCCCTCCACTTT
TRBV19,-,-,TRBJ2-7,CASAYGDEQYF,TGTGCCAGCGCGTACGGGGACGAGCAGTACTTC
TRBV29-1,TRBD1,-,TRBJ1-1,CSVVGTGPNTEAFF,TGCAGCGTTGTGGGGACAGGTCCGAACACTGAAGCTTTCTTT
TRBV6-5,-,few,TRBJ1-5,CASSRRGIVNQPQHF,TGTGCCAGCAGCCGGCGGGGGATTGTCAATCAGCCCCAGCATTTT
TRBV3-1/TRBV3-2,TRBD2,-,TRBJ2-3,CASSQDPGGAEDTQYF,TGTGCCAGCAGCCAAGATCCCGGGGGGGCTGAAGATACGCAGTATTTT
TRBV2,TRBD1,few,TRBJ2-5,CASSRDSIVARETQYF,TGTGCCAGCAGTCGGGACAGCATTGTAGCACGAGAGACCCAGTACTTC
TRBV19,-,-,TRBJ1-5,CASSANRSNQPQHF,TGTGCCAGTAGCGCAAACAGGAGCAATCAGCCCCAGCATTTT
TRBV9,TRBD2,-,TRBJ2-5,CASSVGGRADPKQETQYF,TGTGCCAGCAGCGTAGGTGGGAGGGCGGATCCGAAACAAGAGACCCAGTACTTC
TRBV10-2,TRBD2,-,TRBJ2-2,CASSAHLAGGPTGELFF,TGCGCCAGCAGTGCTCATTTAGCGGGAGGGCCGACCGGGGAGCTGTTTTTT
TRBV7-8,-,few,TRBJ1-1,CASSSAQGAEAFF,TGTGCCAGCAGCTCCGCCCAGGGCGCTGAAGCTTTCTTT
TRBV19,TRBD1,-,TRBJ1-6,CASTEGARSPLHF,TGTGCCAGTACCGAGGGGGCGCGGTCACCCCTCCACTTT
TRBV7-9,-,few,TRBJ1-2,CASSLGEAAYYGYTF,TGTGCCAGCAGCTTAGGAGAAGCGGCGTACTATGGCTACACCTTC
TRBV18,TRBD1,-,TRBJ2-1,CASSPRTGYNEQFF,TGTGCCAGCTCACCCCGGACAGGCTACAATGAGCAGTTCTTC
TRBV7-3,-,-,TRBJ2-1,CASSLTPGEQFF,TGTGCCAGCAGCCTTACCCCAGGTGAGCAGTTCTTC
TRBV27,-,-,TRBJ2-3,CASTSRGSRDTQYF,TGTGCCAGCACCTCCCGGGGGTCCCGAGATACGCAGTATTTT
TRBV18,TRBD1,-,TRBJ1-2,CASSEQGTYRGYTF,TGTGCCAGCTCAGAACAGGGGACATACCGTGGCTACACCTTC
TRBV4-1,TRBD1,-,TRBJ1-1,CASSQVGRTGDTEAFF,TGCGCCAGCAGCCAAGTAGGGAGGACAGGGGACACTGAAGCTTTCTTT